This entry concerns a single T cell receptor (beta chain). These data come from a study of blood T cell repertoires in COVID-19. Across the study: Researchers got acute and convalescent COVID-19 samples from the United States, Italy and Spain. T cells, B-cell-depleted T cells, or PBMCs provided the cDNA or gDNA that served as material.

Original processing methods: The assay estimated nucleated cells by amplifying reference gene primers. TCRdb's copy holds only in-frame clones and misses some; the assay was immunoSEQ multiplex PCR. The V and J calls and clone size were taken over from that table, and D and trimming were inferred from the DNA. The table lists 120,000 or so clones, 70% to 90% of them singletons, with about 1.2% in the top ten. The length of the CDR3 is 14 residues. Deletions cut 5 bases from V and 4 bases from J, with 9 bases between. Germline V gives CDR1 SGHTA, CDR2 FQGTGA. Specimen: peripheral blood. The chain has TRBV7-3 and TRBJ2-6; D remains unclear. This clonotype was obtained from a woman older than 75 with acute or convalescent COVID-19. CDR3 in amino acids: CASSTLGGANVLTF. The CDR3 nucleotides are TGTGCCAGCAGCACCTTGGGCGGGGCCAACGTCCTGACTTTC.